Each of the 2 T cell receptor beta chains below was sequenced from the same sample in a study of T cells in Graves' hyperthyroidism and ophthalmopathy. TCR beta CDR3 sequences were amplified from RNA transcripts. The primer set for the first-round RT-PCR of the TCR CDR3 was HTBI. TCRdb reanalysed the multiplex PCR reads using MiXCR and keeps one entry per CDR3 protein. The profile shows around 620,000 distinct CDR3 sequences, 13% to 15% of them singletons. Sequences were obtained from blood. These TCRs come from a woman between 18 and 29 years old with Graves' ophthalmopathy.

The chain joins TRBV4-1 to TRBJ2-7; tentative D call: TRBD2 (5 bases). CDR1 and CDR2 from the germline V gene are MGHRA and YSYEKL. This CDR3 spans 14 amino acids. V dropped 1 base and J dropped 3 bases, with 10 bases sitting between them. CDR3 sequence reads: CASSQGAGDYEQYF. The CDR3 DNA follows: TGCGCCAGCAGCCAAGGTGCCGGGGACTACGAGCAGTACTTC.

At least ten counts were recorded for this clonotype. The chain recombines TRBV2 with TRBJ2-1, with D possibly being TRBD1 (6 bases). Trimming removed 8 bases from V and 8 bases from J, with 19 bases in between. The CDR3 is 14 amino acids. In germline, CDR1 is SNHLY, CDR2 FYNNEI. CDR3 in DNA: TGTGCCAGCCGCCACCCGGACCAGGGGCATGAGCAGTTCTTC. It codes for CASRHPDQGHEQFF.